The 7 T cell receptor beta chains below come from one sample, sequenced in a study of T cells in Graves' hyperthyroidism and ophthalmopathy (dated by TCRdb to the late 2010s). The library was built by means of multiplex PCR. The listed sequencing device is Illumina HiSeq 2000. The TCR beta CDR3 regions were amplified from the RNA transcripts. The TCR CDR3 was subjected to a first round of RT-PCR using the HTBI primer set and the Qiagen OneStep RT-PCR kit. The raw public reads went through TCRdb reprocessing: fastp at Q25, MiXCR clone calling, in-frame beta chains kept. Entries are consolidated by CDR3 protein sequence, retaining the most common genes and DNA. The table for this sample lists more than 350,000 distinct CDR3 sequences; 15% of them were counted only once. Approximately 20% of the sample is taken by the ten largest. Sequencing input: blood. Receptor source: an older woman with Graves' ophthalmopathy.

This clonotype has only a few counts. The V gene is TRBV7-9, the J gene TRBJ1-6; 9 bases map to TRBD1. The J segment lost 0 bases and the V segment lost 5 bases, leaving 5 bases of the junction unmatched. The CDR3 is 17 residues long. Germline lookup yields CDR1 SEHNR and CDR2 FQNEAQ (reference sequence). The chain's CDR3 is CASSQDRGSSYNSPLHF. The DNA of the CDR3 is TGTGCCAGCAGCCAGGACAGGGGTAGCTCCTATAATTCACCCCTCCACTTT.

This clonotype was recorded many times. The V and J genes are TRBV18 and TRBJ2-3; no firm D call. Deletions cut 2 bases from V and 0 bases from J, with 9 bases between. Germline CDR1 reads KGHSH; CDR2 reads LQKENI. The CDR3 totals 15 residues. CDR3 sequence: CASSPDNGSTDTQYF. The CDR3 DNA is TGTGCCAGCTCACCAGATAACGGGAGCACAGATACGCAGTATTTT.

This clonotype was counted a few times. This rearrangement joins TRBV5-1 to TRBJ1-1, with TRBD1 matching 7 bases. This CDR3 contains 14 residues. Germline V gene sequence: CDR1 SGHRS, CDR2 YFSETQ. The V segment lost 6 bases and the J segment 1 base; nucleotides outside the gene matches: 6. DNA for the CDR3: TGCGCCAGCACACTGACAGGGAGGAACACTGAAGCTTTCTTT. This sequence encodes CASTLTGRNTEAFF.

In its sample, this clonotype was seen a few times. The chain links TRBV19 to TRBJ2-1; TRBD1 agrees at 9 bases. CDR1 and CDR2 (germline): LNHDA, SQIVND (reference sequence). This CDR3 region has 18 residues. V dropped 1 base and J dropped 8; count of bases not matched to a gene: 15. CDR3 sequence: CASSIGFRGTGPEDEQFF. As DNA, the CDR3 is TGTGCCAGTAGTATAGGTTTTAGAGGGACAGGGCCAGAGGATGAGCAGTTCTTC.

This clonotype was seen many times. The chain is built from TRBV28 and TRBJ1-5; D gene ambiguous. Germline loops: CDR1 MDHEN, CDR2 SYDVKM. The CDR3 is 15 amino acids. Deletions cut 7 bases from V and 1 base from J, with 14 bases between. This CDR3 reads CASTPVVGSNQPQHF. The CDR3 nucleotides read TGTGCCAGCACACCGGTTGTAGGCAGCAATCAGCCCCAGCATTTT.

This clonotype was counted a few times. V is TRBV19 and J is TRBJ2-1; TRBD1 matches 9 bases. Trimming removed 6 bases from V and 1 base from J; junction bases left unmatched: 7. This CDR3 has 16 amino acids. CDR1 is LNHDA and CDR2 is SQIVND in the germline V gene (reference sequence). CDR3 DNA sequence: TGTGCCAGTAGGCGGGACAGGGTAGGGTCCTACAATGAGCAGTTCTTC. Protein sequence: CASRRDRVGSYNEQFF.

This clonotype was recorded a few times. Here the CDR3 reads CATHWTGAYEQYF. The CDR3 DNA sequence: TGTGCCACCCACTGGACAGGCGCCTACGAGCAGTACTTC. This chain links TRBV28 with TRBJ2-7; the match to TRBD1 covers 7 bases. Trimming at V came to 10 bases and at J to 2 bases, leaving 8 bases not matched to a gene. CDR3 size: 13 residues. Germline loops: CDR1 MDHEN, CDR2 SYDVKM.